The 16 T cell receptor beta chains below come from one sample, sequenced in a study of Tregs in tolerant kidney transplant recipients. The repertoire was sequenced with immunoSEQ multiplex PCR; TCRdb's copy has only in-frame clones and lacks some. The sample lists 90,000 to 130,000 clones, around 90% seen once, with more than 0.3% in the top ten. The source was CD4+ T cells from blood, collected before the transplant. The origin of the receptors is a human donor who received a combined kidney and bone marrow transplant.

The chain recombines TRBV4-1 with TRBJ2-7; 8 bases are shared with TRBD1. CDR1 is MGHRA, CDR2 YSYEKL, per germline. CDR3 length: 15 amino acids. Trimming took 5 bases from V and 2 from J; bases not matched to a gene: 8. DNA of the CDR3: TGCGCCAGCAGCGCCACCGGGACAGGAACCTACGAGCAGTACTTC. This sequence encodes CASSATGTGTYEQYF.

The chain employs TRBV5-1 and TRBJ1-3; perhaps TRBD1 as D (5 bases). This CDR3 has 13 amino acids. Germline lookup yields CDR1 SGHRS and CDR2 YFSETQ. V lost 4 bases, J lost 1 base, and 6 bases lay in between. CDR3 sequence reads: CASSRGSGNTIYF. DNA of the CDR3: TGCGCCAGCAGCAGGGGATCTGGAAACACCATATATTTT.

This clone appeared a single time. The rearrangement uses TRBV2 and TRBJ1-4, with no clear D. The CDR3 is 14 amino acids. The V end was cut by 6 bases, the J end by 0 bases, with 8 bases between. The germline V gene has CDR1 SNHLY and CDR2 FYNNEI. As DNA, the CDR3 is TGTGCCAGCAGCCCGACAACAACTAATGAAAAACTGTTTTTT. Its translation: CASSPTTTNEKLFF.

The gene calls are TRBV28 and TRBJ1-2; TRBD1 agrees at 10 bases. The CDR3 runs to 14 residues. The ends lost 8 bases at V and 5 bases at J; junction bases unmatched: 8. The germline V gene encodes CDR1 MDHEN and CDR2 SYDVKM. The CDR3 region is CASAQGQGRYGYTF. CDR3 nucleotides: TGTGCCAGCGCCCAGGGACAGGGGCGGTATGGCTACACCTTC.

This clone showed up just once. V gene TRBV11-2 combines with J gene TRBJ2-7, with 7 nucleotides matching TRBD1. CDR3 length: 19 residues. Trimming took 5 bases from V and 1 from J; bases not matched to a gene: 20. Per the germline V gene, CDR1 is SGHAT and CDR2 is FQNNGV. CDR3 region: CASSRNLIQQGMQSYEQYF. The CDR3, as DNA: TGTGCCAGCAGCCGAAACCTTATTCAACAGGGGATGCAATCCTACGAGCAGTACTTC.

The J gene is TRBJ1-2, the V gene TRBV20-1; D remains ambiguous. CDR1 and CDR2 (germline): DFQATT, SNEGSKA (reference sequence). CDR3 length: 11 amino acids. Deletions cut 4 bases from V and 3 bases from J, with 6 bases between. DNA for the CDR3: TGCAGTGCTATAGGAGACTATGGCTACACCTTC. Its translation: CSAIGDYGYTF.

J is TRBJ2-7 and V is TRBV5-4, with a tentative D call TRBD2 (5 bases). Germline loops: CDR1 SGHNT, CDR2 YYREEE (reference sequence). This CDR3 spans 14 amino acids. Trimming pared 4 bases from V and 2 bases from J, leaving 13 bases between. The CDR3 is CASSTRRGAYEQYF. The CDR3 DNA is TGTGCCAGCAGCACCCGTCGGGGAGCCTACGAGCAGTACTTC.

CDR3 protein: CASSSIQGRMGTEAFF. CDR3 nucleotide sequence: TGTGCCAGCAGTTCAATTCAGGGGAGAATGGGCACTGAAGCTTTCTTT. The chain carries TRBV6-5 and TRBJ1-1; a weak D match, TRBD1 (6 bases). This CDR3 has 16 amino acids. The germline CDR1 and CDR2 sequences are MNHEY and SVGAGI. Trimming left V 4 bases short and J 4 bases short, with 19 bases between.

The chain joins TRBV4-1 to TRBJ1-3; possibly TRBD1 for D (6 bases). Germline values: CDR1 MGHRA, CDR2 YSYEKL. Trimming removed 1 base at V and 0 bases at J, with 22 bases between. The CDR3 length is 20 residues. CDR3 amino acids: CASSQGRGRGGPLSGNTIYF. The CDR3 DNA sequence: TGCGCCAGCAGCCAAGGGCGGGGGCGCGGTGGACCCCTCTCTGGAAACACCATATATTTT.

The chain is built from TRBV28 and TRBJ2-1; 8 bases agree with TRBD2. CDR3 length: 18 residues. Germline V gene sequence: CDR1 MDHEN, CDR2 SYDVKM. The trim removed 4 bases at V and 1 base at J, leaving 12 bases unmatched. The CDR3 region has the DNA TGTGCCAGCAGTTCGGACTCCCAGCGGGAGACTTCCTACAATGAGCAGTTCTTC. It specifies CASSSDSQRETSYNEQFF.

This chain links TRBV25-1 with TRBJ2-1; the D gene is possibly TRBD1 (5 bases). Germline lookup yields CDR1 MGHDK and CDR2 SYGVNS. The CDR3 runs to 15 residues. Trimming took 8 bases from V and 5 from J, leaving 19 bases between them. This CDR3 reads CASAAQGFLNNEQFF. The CDR3 nucleotides are TGTGCCAGCGCAGCTCAGGGTTTTCTAAACAATGAGCAGTTCTTC. The complete variable domain, with remaining parts taken from reference TRBV25-1 and TRBJ2-1, reads EADIYQTPRYLVIGTGKKITLECSQTMGHDKMYWYQQDPGMELHLIHYSYGVNSTEKGDLSSESTVSRIRTEHFPLTLESARPSHTSQYLCASAAQGFLNNEQFFGPGTRLTVL.

This clone was detected only a few times. The chain has TRBV2 and TRBJ1-3; weak D call: TRBD1 (5 bases). The CDR3 is made up of 15 amino acids. Trimming cost V 3 bases and J 0 bases, with 9 bases left between them. The V gene's germline CDR1 is SNHLY and CDR2 FYNNEI. The CDR3 coding sequence is TGTGCCAGCAGTGAGGGGCTACGCTCTGGAAACACCATATATTTT. It encodes CASSEGLRSGNTIYF.

CDR3 nucleotide sequence: TGTGCCAGCAGCTTAGAGGGAGGGTTTGCCGGGGAGCTGTTTTTT. As protein: CASSLEGGFAGELFF. The J gene is TRBJ2-2, the V gene TRBV11-2, with 7 bases identical to TRBD2. J was trimmed by 6 bases and V by 0 bases; bases with no gene match: 4. Germline CDR1 is SGHAT and CDR2 is FQNNGV. The CDR3 extends over 15 amino acids.

V usage is TRBV11-2 and J usage is TRBJ2-2; the D is unclear. Trimming pared 5 bases from V and 9 bases from J, leaving 7 bases between. CDR3 length: 11 amino acids. Germline V CDR1 and CDR2: SGHAT, FQNNGV. The CDR3 coding sequence is TGTGCCAGCAGCCGAGGCCGGGAGCTGTTTTTT. Translated: CASSRGRELFF.

This clone was found a few times. The chain links TRBV5-6 to TRBJ1-2, with 9 bases fitting TRBD1. V lost 3 bases, J lost 4 bases, and 4 bases stayed unmatched. This CDR3 has 14 amino acids. Germline CDR1 is SGHDT and CDR2 is YYEEEE. This CDR3 is CASSSVTGGYGYTF. CDR3 sequence (DNA): TGTGCCAGCAGCTCGGTGACAGGGGGCTATGGCTACACCTTC.

The chain employs TRBV5-1 and TRBJ1-1; TRBD1 might be the D (5 bases). Trimming stripped 0 bases from V and 4 bases from J, with 7 bases between. This CDR3 comprises 13 residues. Per germline, CDR1 SGHRS and CDR2 YFSETQ. The CDR3 bases are TGCGCCAGCAGCTTGGGACAGTCCACTGAAGCTTTCTTT. This gives the protein CASSLGQSTEAFF.